The clone carrying this T cell receptor beta chain was seen more than once but under ten times. Its antigen is still unknown. The V segment lost 4 bases and the J segment 7 bases; nucleotides outside the gene matches: 3. CDR1 LNHDA and CDR2 SQIVND come from the germline V gene (reference sequence). The CDR3 has 14 residues. The entry originates in a study of cytomegalovirus exposure and HLA in healthy donors. Turning to the study itself: Previous work identified 95 million to 120 million unique TCR beta sequences from about 179 million T cells. Whole-study findings and limits: The only immune exposure information that was available was CMV serostatus.

This PCR relied on a set of 60 Vbeta primers and 13 Jbeta primers. TCRdb's copy holds only in-frame clones and misses some; the assay was immunoSEQ multiplex PCR. The table includes about 50,000 clones, 72% detected once. V is TRBV19 and J is TRBJ1-5; TRBD1 aligns across 11 bases. The origin of this receptor is a woman in her forties or fifties in good health and CMV-seronegative. Material: PBMCs. CDR3 sequence: CASSRDRGNQPQHF. DNA of the CDR3: TGTGCCAGTAGTAGGGACAGGGGGAACCAGCCCCAGCATTTT.